This T cell receptor (beta chain) was captured by sequencing in a study of shared clonotypes between healthy human individuals. Germline CDR1 reads SGHVS; CDR2 reads FNYEAQ. Trimming took 3 bases from V and 3 from J, leaving 8 bases between them. The CDR3 is 13 residues long. This clone occurred a few times. Generated by immunoSEQ multiplex PCR, the TCRdb table keeps only in-frame clones and is missing some. The top ten hold about 1.7% of the sample, which has around 750,000 clones, around 67% seen once. The receptor was derived from a woman in her 30s in good health. This chain uses TRBV7-6 with TRBJ2-5; D tentatively reads TRBD1 or TRBD2 (5 bases each). The specimen sequenced was memory CD4+ T cells sorted from blood. The subset is: CD45RA-negative fraction. DNA for the CDR3: TGTGCCAGCAGCTTCGGGACCGAAGAGACCCAGTACTTC. This sequence encodes CASSFGTEETQYF.